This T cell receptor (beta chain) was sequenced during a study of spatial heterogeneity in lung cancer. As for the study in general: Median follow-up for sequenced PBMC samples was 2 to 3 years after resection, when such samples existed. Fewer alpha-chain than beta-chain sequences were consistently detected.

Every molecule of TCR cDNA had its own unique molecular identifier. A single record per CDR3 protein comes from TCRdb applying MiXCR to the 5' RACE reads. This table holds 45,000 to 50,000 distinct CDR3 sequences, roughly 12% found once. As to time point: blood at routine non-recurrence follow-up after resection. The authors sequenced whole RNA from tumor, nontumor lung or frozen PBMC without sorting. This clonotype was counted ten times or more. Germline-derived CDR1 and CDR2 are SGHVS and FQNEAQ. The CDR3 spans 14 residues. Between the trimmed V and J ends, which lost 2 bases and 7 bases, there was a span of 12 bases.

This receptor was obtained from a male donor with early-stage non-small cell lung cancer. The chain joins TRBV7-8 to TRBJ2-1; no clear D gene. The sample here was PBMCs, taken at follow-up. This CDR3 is CASSLLNLWNEQFF. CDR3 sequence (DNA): TGTGCCAGCAGCTTATTGAATCTGTGGAATGAGCAGTTCTTC. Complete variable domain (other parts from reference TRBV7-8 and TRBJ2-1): GAGVSQSPRYKVAKRGQDVALRCDPISGHVSLFWYQQALGQGPEFLTYFQNEAQLDKSGLPSDRFFAERPEGSVSTLKIQRTQQEDSAVYLCASSLLNLWNEQFFGPGTRLTVL.